This T cell receptor (beta chain) originates from a study of blood T cell repertoires in COVID-19. Study details: The samples span acute and convalescent COVID-19 from the United States, Italy and Spain. T cells, B-cell-depleted T cells, or PBMCs provided the cDNA or gDNA that served as material.

Germline CDR1 and CDR2: LGHDT and YNNKEL (reference sequence). This CDR3 region has 17 residues. Trimming at V came to 1 base and at J to 3 bases, leaving 10 bases not matched to a gene. Under the authors' procedure: Reference gene primer amplification gave estimated nucleated cell counts. Assay: immunoSEQ multiplex PCR; the TCRdb copy retains only in-frame clones and omits some. V, J and clone size reflect that table, while D and trimming were determined from the DNA. The sample has 50,000 or so clones, more than 75% seen once. Sequencing was done on a sample of peripheral blood. The chain joins TRBV3-1 (or the pseudogene TRBV3-2) to TRBJ1-1, with 8 positions matching TRBD1. The receptor was derived from a man aged 40-49 years with active COVID-19. CDR3 bases: TGTGCCAGCAGCCAAGGCGGACAGGGAGGAGCGCACACTGAAGCTTTCTTT. It encodes CASSQGGQGGAHTEAFF.